This T cell receptor beta chain is from a study of vaccination and CD4 T cells after COVID-19. Study-wide findings and caveats: From about 20 to 38, the median of SARS-CoV-2-reactive clonotypes rose without reaching significance.

With the Oncomine TCR Beta short-read assay, DNA from cultured CD4+ T cells was sequenced. DNA came from CD4+ T cells after culture. Using its own MiXCR run on the PCR reads, TCRdb lists one record per CDR3 protein. The sample comprises 7,700 or so distinct CDR3 sequences, roughly 19% of which are singletons, and about 22% rests with the top ten. CDR1 is DFQATT, CDR2 SNEGSKA, per germline (reference sequence). The ends lost 8 bases at V and 4 bases at J; junction bases unmatched: 4. There are 13 residues in the CDR3. Treatment of the sample: roughly 11-day PBMC culture with coronavirus spike peptide pools or control peptides (ViraFEST assay). After expanding antigen-specific T cells with peptide pools, ViraFEST sequenced their TCRs. Relative to its sample, this clonotype is medium-sized. The antigen remains unidentified.

This TCR was recovered from a human donor who had recovered from COVID-19. This specimen was CD4+ T cells from blood, cultured in vitro, taken after SARS-CoV-2 vaccination. The chain uses TRBV20-1 and TRBJ2-5; 13 nucleotides match TRBD2. The CDR3, as DNA: TGCAGTAGGACTAGCGGGAGCGGAGAGACCCAGTACTTC. This sequence encodes CSRTSGSGETQYF.